The 6 T cell receptor beta chains presented below share a single source sample, sequenced in a study of blood T cell repertoires in COVID-19. Sequencing was performed with immunoSEQ multiplex PCR; in TCRdb, only in-frame clones are kept and a portion is missing. The table shows about 87,000 clones, with about 80% occurring only once. The sample was peripheral blood. The receptors shown here come from a woman between 45 and 60 years old with acute or convalescent COVID-19.

As for this clone: A junction end diverges from the germline sequence, so it may reflect a read error. The chain couples TRBV9 to TRBJ2-3, with D possibly TRBD1 on 6 matching bases. Germline CDR1 reads SGDLS; CDR2 reads YYNGEE. The CDR3 consists of 14 residues. The CDR3 coding sequence is TGTGCCAGCAGCCCCTACCTAGAGACAGGTACGCAGTATTTT. Translating gives CASSPYLETGTQYF.

The rearrangement joins TRBV5-5 to TRBJ1-2; D gene unclear. The CDR3 contains 13 residues. Germline V gene sequence: CDR1 SGHKS, CDR2 YYEKEE (reference sequence). Trimming cost V 3 bases and J 6 bases, with 12 bases left between them. The CDR3 sequence: CASSSAGANGYTF. The CDR3 DNA reads as TGTGCCAGCAGCTCCGCAGGTGCTAATGGCTACACCTTC.

The chain combines TRBV14 with TRBJ2-3, with D perhaps TRBD2 (5 bases). Trimming removed 8 bases at V and 3 bases at J, with 18 bases between. The CDR3 is 15 residues long. From germline, CDR1 is SGHDN and CDR2 FVKESK. The CDR3 is CASSRGDHSTDTQYF. The CDR3 DNA is TGTGCCAGCTCCCGGGGTGATCATAGTACAGATACGCAGTATTTT.

V usage is TRBV3-1 (or the pseudogene TRBV3-2) and J usage is TRBJ1-2; 9 bases map to TRBD1. The CDR3 consists of 14 residues. The germline V gene encodes CDR1 LGHDT and CDR2 YNNKEL (reference sequence). The trim removed 5 bases at V and 8 bases at J, leaving 9 bases unmatched. The CDR3 sequence is CASSSWDREGGYTF. The CDR3 nucleotides read TGTGCCAGCAGCTCCTGGGACAGGGAAGGCGGCTACACCTTC.

This clone was observed a single time. This sample also contains other DNA sequences that code for the same CDR3. The chain has TRBV28 and TRBJ2-7; D possibly corresponds to TRBD2 (6 bases). V was trimmed by 1 base and J by 7 bases, leaving 8 bases between them. From germline, CDR1 is MDHEN and CDR2 SYDVKM. The CDR3 is 12 amino acids. This CDR3 reads CASSLLGGEQYF. The CDR3 bases are TGTGCCAGCAGTTTATTGGGGGGTGAGCAGTACTTC.

In this sample, this clone turned up a few times. This sample includes further DNA sequences coding for the same CDR3. V usage is TRBV28 and J usage is TRBJ1-5, with 10 bases fitting TRBD1. This CDR3 spans 14 amino acids. Germline trimming cut 4 bases from V and 7 bases from J; bases unmatched to any gene: 4. Germline V CDR1 and CDR2: MDHEN, SYDVKM. The CDR3 sequence is CASSSRTGGQPQHF. In DNA form, the CDR3 reads TGTGCCAGCAGTTCGCGGACAGGGGGACAGCCCCAGCATTTT.